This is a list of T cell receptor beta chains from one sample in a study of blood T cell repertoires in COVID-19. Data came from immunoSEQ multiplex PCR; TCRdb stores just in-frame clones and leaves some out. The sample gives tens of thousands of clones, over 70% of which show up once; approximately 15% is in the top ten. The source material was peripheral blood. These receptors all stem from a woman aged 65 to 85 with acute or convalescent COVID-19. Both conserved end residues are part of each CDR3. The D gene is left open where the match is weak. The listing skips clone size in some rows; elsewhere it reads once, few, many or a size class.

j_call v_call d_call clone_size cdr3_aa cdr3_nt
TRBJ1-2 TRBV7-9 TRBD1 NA CASSLSGGYGYTF TGTGCCAGCAGCTTATCAGGGGGGTATGGCTACACCTTC
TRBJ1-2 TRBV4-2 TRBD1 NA CASSQGDRVAYGYTF TGTGCCAGCAGCCAAGGGGACAGGGTCGCCTATGGCTACACCTTC
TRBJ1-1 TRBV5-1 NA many CASSLPSAEAFF TGCGCCAGCAGCCTTCCTTCGGCTGAAGCTTTCTTT
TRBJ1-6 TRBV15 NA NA CATSPRGNSPLHF TGTGCCACCAGCCCCAGGGGTAATTCACCCCTCCACTTT
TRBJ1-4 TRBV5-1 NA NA CASSSQPQENHNEKLFF TGCGCCAGCAGCTCTCAGCCACAGGAGAATCACAATGAAAAACTGTTTTTT
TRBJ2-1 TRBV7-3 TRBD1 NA CASSPQLTGSSYNEQFF TGTGCCAGCAGCCCTCAATTGACAGGGAGCTCCTACAATGAGCAGTTCTTC
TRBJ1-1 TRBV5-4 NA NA CASSLTGMNTEAFF TGTGCCAGCAGCTTAACAGGGATGAACACTGAAGCTTTCTTT
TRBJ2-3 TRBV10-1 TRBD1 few CASSGTGGPDTQYF TGCGCCAGCAGCGGGACAGGGGGCCCAGATACGCAGTATTTT
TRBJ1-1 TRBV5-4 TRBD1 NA CASSPKGGAETEAFF TGTGCCAGCAGCCCTAAAGGGGGCGCTGAGACTGAAGCTTTCTTT
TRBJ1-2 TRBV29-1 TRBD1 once CSGRDRERYGYTF TGCAGCGGCCGGGACAGGGAACGCTATGGCTACACCTTC
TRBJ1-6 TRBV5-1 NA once CASSFRPTGDNSPLHF TGCGCCAGCAGCTTTAGGCCGACAGGTGATAATTCACCCCTCCACTTT
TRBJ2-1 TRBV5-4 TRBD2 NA CASSLSGGANYNEQFF TGTGCCAGCAGCTTAAGCGGGGGGGCCAACTACAATGAGCAGTTCTTC
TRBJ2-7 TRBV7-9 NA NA CASSLAGRVYEQYF TGTGCCAGCAGCTTAGCAGGCAGGGTCTACGAGCAGTACTTC
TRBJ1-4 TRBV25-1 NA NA CASSVSQRVEKLFF TGTGCCAGCAGTGTCTCACAGAGAGTCGAAAAACTGTTTTTT
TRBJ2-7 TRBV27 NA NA CASSLRGGAYEQYF TGTGCCAGCAGTTTACGAGGGGGTGCCTACGAGCAGTACTTC
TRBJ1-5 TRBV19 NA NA CASSMRGSEGRQHF TGTGCCAGTAGTATGAGGGGTTCGGAGGGGCGCCAGCATTTT
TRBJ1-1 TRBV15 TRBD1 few CATSRKQGAEAFF TGTGCCACCAGCAGGAAACAGGGGGCTGAAGCTTTCTTT
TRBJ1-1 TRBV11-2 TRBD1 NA CASSLRLLTGGTEAFF TGTGCCAGCAGCTTAAGGCTTCTCACAGGGGGCACTGAAGCTTTCTTT
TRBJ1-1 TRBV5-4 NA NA CASSPLGQLNTEAFF TGTGCCAGCAGCCCCCTTGGACAGCTGAACACTGAAGCTTTCTTT
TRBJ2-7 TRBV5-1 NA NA CASSLGGGPTGSHEQYF TGCGCCAGCAGCTTGGGGGGTGGGCCCACAGGGTCCCACGAGCAGTACTTC
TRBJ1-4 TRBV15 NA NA CATSRVRAELEEKLFF TGTGCCACCAGCAGAGTGCGGGCGGAGTTGGAGGAAAAACTGTTTTTT
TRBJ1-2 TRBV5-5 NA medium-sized CASSSSGFLNYGYTF TGTGCCAGCAGCAGTAGCGGTTTTCTTAACTATGGCTACACCTTC
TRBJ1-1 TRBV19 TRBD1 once CASSYLDRGTEAFF TGTGCCAGTAGCTATCTGGACAGGGGGACTGAAGCTTTCTTT
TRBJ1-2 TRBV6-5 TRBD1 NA CASRPDQGAGGYTF TGTGCCAGCAGACCTGACCAGGGGGCAGGAGGCTACACCTTC
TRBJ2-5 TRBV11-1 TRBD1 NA CASSLLTGIQETQYF TGTGCCAGCAGCTTATTGACAGGGATACAAGAGACCCAGTACTTC
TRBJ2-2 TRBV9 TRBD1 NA CASSVAPTGLAGELFF TGTGCCAGCAGCGTAGCCCCGACAGGGCTAGCCGGGGAGCTGTTTTTT
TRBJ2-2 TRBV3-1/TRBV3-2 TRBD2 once CASSQSLGRGTGELFF TGTGCCAGCAGCCAGAGCTTGGGGAGGGGCACCGGGGAGCTGTTTTTT
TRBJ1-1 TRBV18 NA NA CASSLNLPGRGGAEAFF TGTGCCAGCTCACTAAACCTCCCAGGGAGGGGGGGCGCTGAAGCTTTCTTT
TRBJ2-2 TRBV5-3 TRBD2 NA CARSRGAGWLNTGELFF TGTGCCAGAAGTAGGGGAGCGGGGTGGCTGAACACCGGGGAGCTGTTTTTT
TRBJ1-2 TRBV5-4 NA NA CASSGEWGGYTF TGTGCCAGCAGCGGGGAGTGGGGTGGCTACACCTTC
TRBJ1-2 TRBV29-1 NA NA CSVVAVESYTF TGCAGCGTTGTCGCCGTTGAGTCCTACACCTTC
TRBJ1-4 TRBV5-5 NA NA CASSLEPVPNEKLFF TGTGCCAGCAGCTTGGAACCAGTACCTAATGAAAAACTGTTTTTT
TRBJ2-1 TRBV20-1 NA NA CSTQAYNEQFF TGCAGTACCCAGGCCTACAATGAGCAGTTCTTC
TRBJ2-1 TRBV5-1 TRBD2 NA CASSTGLAGGMGEQFF TGCGCCAGCAGCACGGGACTAGCGGGGGGGATGGGAGAGCAGTTCTTC
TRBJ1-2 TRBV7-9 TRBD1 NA CASSQITDRANYGYTF TGTGCCAGCAGCCAGATAACGGACAGGGCTAACTATGGCTACACCTTC
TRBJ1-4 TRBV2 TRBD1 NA CASSGNPGQGEKLFF TGTGCCAGCAGTGGAAATCCGGGACAGGGCGAAAAACTGTTTTTT
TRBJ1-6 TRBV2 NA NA CASKWLDSSYNSPLHF TGTGCCAGCAAATGGTTAGATAGCTCCTATAATTCACCCCTCCACTTT
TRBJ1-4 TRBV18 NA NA CASSPPAGATNEKLFF TGTGCCAGCTCACCGCCTGCGGGTGCAACTAATGAAAAACTGTTTTTT
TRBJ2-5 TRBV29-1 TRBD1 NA CSVGPRQGGQETQYF TGCAGCGTTGGACCCCGACAGGGTGGACAAGAGACCCAGTACTTC
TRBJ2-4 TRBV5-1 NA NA CASSREFLTGGKNIQYF TGCGCCAGCAGCCGCGAGTTTCTAACCGGAGGCAAAAACATTCAGTACTTC
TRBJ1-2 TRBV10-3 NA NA CAARGDLPYGYTF TGTGCCGCCCGGGGGGACCTTCCTTATGGCTACACCTTC
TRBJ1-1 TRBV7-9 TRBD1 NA CASSFIQGDTEAFF TGTGCCAGCAGCTTCATACAGGGGGACACTGAAGCTTTCTTT